Below are 20 T cell receptor beta chains sequenced from a single sample in a study of OX40 agonist ivuxolimab in advanced cancers. Only in-frame clones appear in the TCRdb table, and some are missing; sequencing was by immunoSEQ multiplex PCR. The sample lists tens of thousands of clones, 60% to 80% seen once, with 5% to 6.5% in the top ten. The source was CD4+ or CD8+ T cells sorted from blood, collected in a trial of the OX40 agonist ivuxolimab. These receptors were taken from an adult with an advanced solid tumor such as melanoma, head and neck, liver or kidney cancer.

CDR3 amino acids: CAGYRASQEKLFF. CDR3 DNA: TGTGCCGGCTACAGGGCGTCTCAGGAAAAACTGTTTTTT. The rearrangement joins TRBV30 to TRBJ1-4; tentatively, D is TRBD1 (6 bases). Trimming took 8 bases from V and 8 from J, leaving 18 bases between them. The length of the CDR3 is 13 residues. In germline, CDR1 is GTSNPN, CDR2 SVGIG (reference sequence).

This chain joins TRBV13 and TRBJ2-1; D not certain. In germline, CDR1 is PRHDT, CDR2 FYEKMQ (reference sequence). Trimming removed 8 bases from V and 11 bases from J, with 10 bases in between. The CDR3 is 10 residues long. Here the CDR3 DNA reads TGTGCCAGCGAGGCAGGCAAGCAGTTCTTC. This encodes CASEAGKQFF. The complete variable domain, with remaining parts taken from reference TRBV13 and TRBJ2-1, reads AAGVIQSPRHLIKEKRETATLKCYPIPRHDTVYWYQQGPGQDPQFLISFYEKMQSDKGSIPDRFSAQQFSDYHSELNMSSLELGDSALYFCASEAGKQFFGPGTRLTVL.

The chain recombines TRBV11-2 with TRBJ2-7; D is unresolved. Per germline, CDR1 SGHAT and CDR2 FQNNGV. This CDR3 comprises 13 residues. V was shortened by 2 bases and J by 6 bases, with 11 bases between the two germline ends. CDR3 sequence (DNA): TGTGCCAGCAGCTTATTAGAGGTTGGCGAGCAGTACTTC. This encodes CASSLLEVGEQYF.

The chain links TRBV9 to TRBJ2-1; D not certain. The CDR3 contains 16 residues. V dropped 3 bases and J dropped 4 bases, with 17 bases sitting between them. Looked up from germline, CDR1 is SGDLS and CDR2 is YYNGEE. The CDR3 region has the DNA TGTGCCAGCAGCGCAACCGGGTCCGCATTTTACAATGAGCAGTTCTTC. It encodes CASSATGSAFYNEQFF.

The gene calls are TRBV18 and TRBJ2-5; 7 bases are a match to TRBD2. The germline V gene encodes CDR1 KGHSH and CDR2 LQKENI. The CDR3 runs to 15 residues. V trimming: 2 bases; J trimming: 8 bases; junction bases outside the gene matches: 11. The CDR3 reads CASSPRPGGAGTQYF. The DNA of the CDR3 is TGTGCCAGCTCACCAAGGCCGGGGGGAGCCGGAACCCAGTACTTC.

V usage is TRBV5-4 and J usage is TRBJ2-7; D unclear. The CDR3 covers 13 residues. V was shortened by 2 bases and J by 2 bases, with 8 bases between the two germline ends. Germline values: CDR1 SGHNT, CDR2 YYREEE (reference sequence). CDR3 nucleotide sequence: TGTGCCAGCAGCTTTCGGGCCGCCTACGAGCAGTACTTC. Translation gives CASSFRAAYEQYF.

This clone has more than one count but fewer than ten. The rearrangement links TRBV14 to TRBJ2-7, with 11 bases lining up with TRBD1. The CDR3 totals 15 residues. V was pared by 4 bases and J by 6 bases, with 8 bases of the junction left unmatched. Germline lookup yields CDR1 SGHDN and CDR2 FVKESK. This CDR3 reads CASSRTGGPGSEQYF. The CDR3 DNA sequence: TGTGCCAGCAGCCGGACAGGGGGCCCTGGTTCCGAGCAGTACTTC.

The chain combines TRBV30 with TRBJ1-2; a weak D match, TRBD1 (6 bases). CDR3 length: 12 residues. Trimming took off 3 bases at V and 5 bases at J, with 10 bases between the two ends. In germline, CDR1 is GTSNPN, CDR2 SVGIG (reference sequence). CDR3 nucleotide sequence: TGTGCCTGGAGGACAGGAGGATATGGCTACACCTTC. It is translated as CAWRTGGYGYTF.

The table lists this clone with a count of one. The chain combines TRBV5-6 with TRBJ2-5, with a tentative D call TRBD1 (6 bases). Trimming cost V 5 bases and J 4 bases, with 12 bases left between them. This CDR3 contains 13 residues. Germline V CDR1 and CDR2: SGHDT, YYEEEE. This CDR3 reads CASSFTGRETQYF. CDR3 coding DNA: TGTGCCAGCAGTTTTACAGGGCGAGAGACCCAGTACTTC.

This rearrangement joins TRBV5-6 to TRBJ2-1; D call uncertain. There are 12 residues in the CDR3. The germline V and J ends were trimmed by 2 bases and 8 bases, with 8 bases remaining between them. Germline V gene lookup returns CDR1 SGHDT and CDR2 YYEEEE. This CDR3 reads CASSFREDEQFF. As DNA, the CDR3 is TGTGCCAGCAGCTTTAGGGAAGATGAGCAGTTCTTC.

The chain employs TRBV6-5 and TRBJ1-6; D gene uncertain. The ends were cut back, 2 bases at V and 7 bases at J, with 15 bases in the middle. The CDR3 is 16 amino acids. The germline CDR1 and CDR2 sequences are MNHEY and SVGAGI. CDR3 protein: CASSYAPRTSNSPLHF. CDR3 in DNA: TGTGCCAGCAGTTACGCCCCCAGGACTTCAAATTCACCCCTCCACTTT.

The CDR3 DNA follows: TGTGCCAGCAGCCAAGGGGGGGACAGGGGGCGACGGACGTATGAAGCTTTCTTT. Translating it yields CASSQGGDRGRRTYEAFF. The chain is built from TRBV4-2 and TRBJ1-1; 12 bases are a match to TRBD1. Germline V CDR1 and CDR2: LGHNA, YNFKEQ. The trim removed 1 base at V and 7 bases at J, leaving 13 bases unmatched. This CDR3 is 18 amino acids long.

This sequence joins TRBV2 and TRBJ2-1; tentatively, D is TRBD1 (6 bases). V was cut by 4 bases and J by 9 bases, with 16 bases left in between. Germline CDR1 and CDR2: SNHLY and FYNNEI. The CDR3 has 14 residues. CDR3 bases: TGTGCCAGCAGTGGACTGAGGGGGATGGGTGAGCAGTTCTTC. Translated, it gives CASSGLRGMGEQFF. The whole variable domain, filled in from reference TRBV2 and TRBJ2-1, reads EPEVTQTPSHQVTQMGQEVILRCVPISNHLYFYWYRQILGQKVEFLVSFYNNEISEKSEIFDDQFSVERPDGSNFTLKIRSTKLEDSAMYFCASSGLRGMGEQFFGPGTRLTVL.

The rearrangement links TRBV18 to TRBJ1-3; 7 bases map to TRBD1. The CDR3 loop spans 17 amino acids. Unmatched junction bases numbered 10, after V lost 5 bases and J lost 0 bases. Per the germline V gene, CDR1 is KGHSH and CDR2 is LQKENI. CDR3 coding DNA: TGTGCCAGCTCAGCAGATACAGGGACAGTCTCTGGAAACACCATATATTTT. Amino acids: CASSADTGTVSGNTIYF.

This clone showed up just once. The rearrangement joins TRBV6-5 to TRBJ2-5; TRBD1 agrees at 7 bases. The CDR3 contains 14 residues. Per germline, CDR1 MNHEY and CDR2 SVGAGI. The ends lost 2 bases at V and 5 bases at J; junction bases unmatched: 5. This chain's CDR3 is CASSYLGGRETQYF. The CDR3 DNA sequence: TGTGCCAGCAGTTACCTAGGGGGCAGGGAGACCCAGTACTTC.

The V and J genes are TRBV9 and TRBJ2-1; maybe TRBD2 (6 bases). The germline V gene encodes CDR1 SGDLS and CDR2 YYNGEE. There are 16 residues in the CDR3. Trimming shortened V by 3 bases and J by 8 bases, and 21 bases separated the two germline ends. As DNA, the CDR3 is TGTGCCAGCAGCGCCCCGGGACCAATGGAGGGGCATGAGCAGTTCTTC. Amino acids: CASSAPGPMEGHEQFF.

V is TRBV7-8 and J is TRBJ2-1; 11 nucleotides agree with TRBD2. V shed 6 bases and J 0 bases; nucleotides not matched to a gene: 13. Germline loops: CDR1 SGHVS, CDR2 FQNEAQ. CDR3 size: 19 residues. The CDR3 region is CASSLQGASGRNSYNEQFF. The CDR3 DNA is TGTGCCAGCAGTTTACAGGGGGCTAGCGGGAGGAACTCCTACAATGAGCAGTTCTTC.

This clone appeared a few times. The rearrangement links TRBV28 to TRBJ1-1; no reliable D call. This CDR3 region has 15 residues. V lost 1 base, J lost 6 bases, and 15 bases lay in between. CDR1 and CDR2 from the germline V gene are MDHEN and SYDVKM. CDR3 region: CASSLLSSGVAEAFF. The CDR3 region has the DNA TGTGCCAGCAGTTTATTGAGTTCGGGCGTCGCTGAAGCTTTCTTT.

V usage is TRBV30 and J usage is TRBJ2-3; 9 bases are shared with TRBD2. V lost 7 bases to trimming and J lost 8 bases; unmatched junction nucleotides: 13. The CDR3 is made up of 14 amino acids. CDR1 and CDR2 from the germline V gene are GTSNPN and SVGIG (reference sequence). CDR3 nucleotide sequence: TGTGCCTCCTCCCTAGCGGGGTACGGGGGTACGCAGTATTTT. This gives the protein CASSLAGYGGTQYF. Filled out from reference TRBV30 and TRBJ2-3, the complete variable domain reads SQTIHQWPATLVQPVGSPLSLECTVEGTSNPNLYWYRQAAGRGLQLLFYSVGIGQISSEVPQNLSASRPQDRQFILSSKKLLLSDSGFYLCASSLAGYGGTQYFGPGTRLTVL.

This clone was counted between two and nine times. The chain carries TRBV10-3 and TRBJ2-1; 13 positions agree with TRBD2. CDR1 and CDR2 (germline): ENHRY, SYGVKD. J gave up 8 bases and V 6 bases, and 10 bases lay outside the gene matches. The CDR3 contains 16 residues. The CDR3 loop is CAISRLAGGTEYEQFF. CDR3 nucleotides: TGTGCCATCAGCCGACTAGCGGGGGGAACAGAGTATGAGCAGTTCTTC.